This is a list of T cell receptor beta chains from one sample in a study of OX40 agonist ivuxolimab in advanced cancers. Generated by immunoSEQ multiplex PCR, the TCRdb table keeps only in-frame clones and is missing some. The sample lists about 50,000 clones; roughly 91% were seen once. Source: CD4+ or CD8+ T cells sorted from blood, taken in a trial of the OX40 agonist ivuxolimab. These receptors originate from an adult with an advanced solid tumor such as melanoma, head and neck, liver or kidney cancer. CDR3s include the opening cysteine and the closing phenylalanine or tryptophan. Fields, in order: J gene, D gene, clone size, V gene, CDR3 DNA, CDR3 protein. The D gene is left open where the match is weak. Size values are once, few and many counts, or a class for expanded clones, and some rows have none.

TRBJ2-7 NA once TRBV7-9 TGTGCCAGCAGCTTAGTGGTCCGCGGTTACTACGAGCAGTACTTC CASSLVVRGYYEQYF
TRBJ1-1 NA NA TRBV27 TGTGCCAGCAGTTTTCGGAAGGGGAGTGAAGCTTTCTTT CASSFRKGSEAFF
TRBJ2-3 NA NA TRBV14 TGTGCCAGCAGCCAACTGATGGGGGCGGGCACAGATACGCAGTATTTT CASSQLMGAGTDTQYF
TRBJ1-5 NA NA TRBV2 TGTGCCAGCAGCGAGACAGAGATCAATCAGCCCCAGCATTTT CASSETEINQPQHF
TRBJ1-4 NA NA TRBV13 TGTGCCAGCAGCTTACGGCGGGGGGACCACGAAAAACTGTTTTTT CASSLRRGDHEKLFF
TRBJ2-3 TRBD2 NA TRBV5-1 TGCGCCAGCAGCTTGGTAGCGGGGGTCACAGATACGCAGTATTTT CASSLVAGVTDTQYF
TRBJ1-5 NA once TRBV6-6 TGTGCCAGCAGCCTAATGGGGGGGAGCAATCAGCCCCAGCATTTT CASSLMGGSNQPQHF
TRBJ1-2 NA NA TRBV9 TGTGCCAGCAGCGCCTCCCCAGAGGAGGGACTTCGATATGGCTACACCTTC CASSASPEEGLRYGYTF
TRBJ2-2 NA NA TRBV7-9 TGTGCCAGCAGCTCCCATAGGACTAACACCGGGGAGCTGTTTTTT CASSSHRTNTGELFF
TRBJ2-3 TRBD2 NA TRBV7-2 TGTGCCAGCAGCTTAGGGCGGGAGGCAGACACGCAGTATTTT CASSLGREADTQYF
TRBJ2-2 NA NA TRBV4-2 TGTGCCAGCAGCCAAGTCTCAGGGAACACCGGGGAGCTGTTTTTT CASSQVSGNTGELFF
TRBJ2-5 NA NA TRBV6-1 TGTGCCAGCCCAGACAGTTACCAAGAGACCCAGTACTTC CASPDSYQETQYF
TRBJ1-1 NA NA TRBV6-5 TGTGCCAGCAGTTATAGAGTTTCGGGGAACACTGAAGCTTTCTTT CASSYRVSGNTEAFF
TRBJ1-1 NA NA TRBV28 TGTGCCAGCAGTTTATCCCTCGGGACTCCTAGTTTGAACACTGAAGCTTTCTTT CASSLSLGTPSLNTEAFF
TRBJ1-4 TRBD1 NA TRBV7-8 TGTGCCAGCAGCAGTGATCCCGGGACAGCAACTAATGAAAAACTGTTTTTT CASSSDPGTATNEKLFF
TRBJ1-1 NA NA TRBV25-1 TGTGCCAGCAGTGTGGGGAACACTGAAGCTTTCTTT CASSVGNTEAFF
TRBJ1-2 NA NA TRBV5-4 TGTGCCAGCAGCTTGGTGAGCTCAAACAACGGCTACACCTTC CASSLVSSNNGYTF
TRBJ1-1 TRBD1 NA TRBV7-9 TGTGCCAGCAGCTCGGCGGGACAGGCTGAAGCTTTCTTT CASSSAGQAEAFF
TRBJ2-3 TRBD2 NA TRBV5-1 TGCGCCAGCAGCTGGACCGGACTAGCGGGGGGCACAGATACGCAGTATTTT CASSWTGLAGGTDTQYF
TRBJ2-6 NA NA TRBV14 TGTGCCAGCAGCCAAGATCGAGTCTCTGGGGCCAACGTCCTGACTTTC CASSQDRVSGANVLTF
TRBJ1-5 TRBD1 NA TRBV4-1 TGCGCCAGCAGCCAAGCCACAGGGGACAATCAGCCCCAGCATTTT CASSQATGDNQPQHF
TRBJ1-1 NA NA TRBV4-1 TGCGCCAGCAGCCAAGCTTTCCCCGACACTGAAGCTTTCTTT CASSQAFPDTEAFF